This T cell receptor beta chain emerged from a study of CD8+ T cells in alopecia areata. Specified treatment: oral pan-JAK inhibitor, 5-10 mg twice daily. cDNA serving as the sequencing template came from extracted, reverse transcribed RNA. TCRdb's table, derived via immunoSEQ multiplex PCR, lists solely in-frame clones and lacks some. This sample carries over 150,000 clones, approximately 56% of them seen once, and the ten largest clones take roughly 0.67%. Germline V CDR1 and CDR2: SGHDN, FVKESK. Trimming left V 2 bases short and J 7 bases short, with 15 bases between. The CDR3 length is 15 residues.

V usage is TRBV14 and J usage is TRBJ2-1, with D unclear. The sequence came from a human donor with alopecia areata. The sample in question was CD4+ T cells sorted from blood, obtained at week 4, from a patient treated with tofacitinib. This CDR3 reads CASSQSLTSENEQFF. The DNA of the CDR3 is TGTGCCAGCAGCCAATCCCTCACCAGCGAGAATGAGCAGTTCTTC.